Sequencing of this TCR beta chain was carried out in a study of T cells expressing NK-cell markers. Study-wide context: Investigators obtained TCR beta repertoires from sorted CD3+CD56+NKG2C+, CD3+CD56+NKG2C- and CD3+CD56-NKG2C+ T cells. Most of the eight sequenced donors were HCMV-seropositive; one was seronegative. The study's findings and limits: Whether the expanded NKG2C+ T cell clones recognized HCMV remained unclear.

Germline CDR1 reads DFQATT; CDR2 reads SNEGSKA (reference sequence). There are 15 residues in the CDR3. Generation of TCR beta cDNA was performed by 5'RACE template switching incorporating UMIs. TCRdb reanalyzed the 5' RACE reads, giving one entry per CDR3 protein sequence and no DNA. Its table lists about 260,000 distinct CDR3 sequences. As regards this clonotype: What it recognizes is unknown.

The sample taken for sequencing was blood T cells: a sorted CD56 or NKG2C T cell subset, CD4+ or CD8+ T cells, or bulk PBMC T cells (not recorded which). The TCR comes from a woman between 18 and 70 years old in good health. This chain connects TRBV20-1 to TRBJ2-3. This chain's CDR3 is CSARDPYRNTDTQYF.